This TCR beta chain derives from a study of T-cell memory formation after mild COVID-19 (dated by TCRdb to the early 2020s). Regarding the complete study: TCR sequence clusters from the two donors were found to be largely donor specific. The cohort comprised two young, previously healthy adult volunteers, one female and one male. Longitudinal TCRalpha and TCRbeta repertoire sequencing tracked T-cell clones expanding and contracting after mild COVID-19 in a couple of donors.

Broad study findings and their caveats: Some responding clones were found in pre-infection memory, which suggests that pre-existing cross-reactive memory T cells took part in the SARS-CoV-2 response. The study included only a couple of mild cases, and larger cohorts that include severe cases with pre-infection samples were judged to be necessary. From day 15 to 85, contracting clones showed balanced CD4/CD8 phenotypes, whereas a second wave of clones that expanded from day 15 to 37 leaned towards CD4+. SARS-CoV-2 specificity of the second-wave clones peaking on day 37 was not confirmed. Contracting CD4+ clones were located mainly in the CM and EM memory subsets, whereas CD8+ clones were found to be enriched in EMRA.

The sequencer listed for this sample is Illumina NovaSeq 6000. cDNA libraries for TCRalpha and TCRbeta were prepared by 5'RACE using constant-segment primers, with sample barcodes and unique molecular identifiers added. Trizol reagent was used to extract RNA from every sample. The libraries were amplified in two PCR steps, and the second step added a second sample barcode and Illumina TruSeq adapters. The libraries were sequenced on an Illumina NovaSeq using 2 x 150 bp paired-end reads. Per the original workflow: With migec v1.2.7, reads were demultiplexed and then collapsed into UMI-guided consensus sequences. Using mixcr v2.1.11, UMI consensuses were aligned to TRA and TRB V and J templates and then assembled into clonotypes. Clonotypes were classified as expanded or contracted when called significant by both edgeR and NoisET, with noise models trained on biological replicates. For edgeR calls, a false discovery rate-adjusted p below 0.01 and a log2 fold-change threshold of 1 were applied. As an exploratory analysis of dynamics, max-normalized trajectories of the 1000 most abundant clonotypes were examined by PCA with hierarchical clustering. Separately sequenced CD4+ and CD8+ repertoires were used to assign the CD4 or CD8 phenotype of responding clones. Clones were called with MiXCR by TCRdb after fastp trimmed the public reads at Q25, and only in-frame beta chains were retained. CDR3 protein sequences are deduplicated, and each keeps its most common genes and DNA. What appears here as the V and J calls and clone size reflects TCRdb's work, not the paper's. The sample table holds 27,000 or so distinct CDR3 sequences, of which 7.4% were seen once. 14% of the sample belongs to the ten largest clones.

Ficoll-Paque density gradient centrifugation was the method used to isolate PBMCs. In the case of this clonotype: Its antigen specificity is not known. It has no much larger one-base neighbor in the sample; base qualities were not kept.

V is shortened by 1 base, J by 3 bases, and the region joining them spans 10 bases. Including the terminal cysteine and phenylalanine, the CDR3 comprises 15 residues. Only CDR3 DNA remains: 45 bases, in frame from the first base. Per the germline V gene, MGHRA is the CDR1 and YSYEKL is the CDR2. This receptor was obtained from an adult woman who had mild COVID-19 (a few samples of this study predate the infection). The sample titles of this study are shuffled in the database, so cell type and time point are left out; the donor was told from shared clones. Recombination joined TRBV4-1 with TRBJ2-1; no D segment can be confidently identified. Material for sequencing was PBMCs or a T cell subset sorted from them (not recorded which). The CDR3 amino acid sequence is: CASSQGRRVYNEQFF. The sequenced DNA: TGCGCCAGCAGCCAAGGCCGGCGAGTCTACAATGAGCAGTTCTTC.